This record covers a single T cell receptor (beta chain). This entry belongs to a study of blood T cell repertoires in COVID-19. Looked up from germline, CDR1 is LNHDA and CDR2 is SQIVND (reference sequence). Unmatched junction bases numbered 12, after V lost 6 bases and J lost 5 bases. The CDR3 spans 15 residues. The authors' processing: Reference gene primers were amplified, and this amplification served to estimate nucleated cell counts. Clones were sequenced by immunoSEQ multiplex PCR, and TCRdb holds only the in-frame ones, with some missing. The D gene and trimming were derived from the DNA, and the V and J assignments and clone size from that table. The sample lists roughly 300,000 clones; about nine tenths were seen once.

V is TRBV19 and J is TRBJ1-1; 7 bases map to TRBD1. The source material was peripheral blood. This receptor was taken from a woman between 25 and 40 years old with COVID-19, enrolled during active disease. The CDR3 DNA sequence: TGTGCCAGTAGGGAAACAGACAGGGACGGGACTGAAGCTTTCTTT. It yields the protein CASRETDRDGTEAFF.